Each of the 4 T cell receptor beta chains below was sequenced from the same sample in a study of T cell repertoires in cytomegalovirus infection. Each CDR3 protein is one row after TCRdb ran MiXCR on the reads. The table has fewer than 250,000 distinct CDR3 sequences, approximately 22% seen once. The sample consisted of CD8+ T cells from PBMCs. The receptor source for this set is a human donor in good health (CMV status not recorded). Some clones in this sample may be carry-over from other donors' samples.

The rearrangement joins TRBV6-5 to TRBJ1-2; the match to TRBD1 covers 9 bases. The CDR3 contains 14 residues. The V gene end was trimmed by 10 bases and the J gene end by 3 bases; junction bases not matched to a gene: 9. The germline V gene encodes CDR1 MNHEY and CDR2 SVGAGI. CDR3 sequence reads: CATKSRTGDYGYTF. The CDR3, as DNA: TGTGCCACCAAGTCCCGGACAGGGGACTATGGCTACACCTTC.

This clonotype was seen many times. The genes are TRBV7-8 and TRBJ2-1, with 9 bases matching TRBD1. The CDR3 contains 16 residues. After removal of 2 bases from V and 4 bases from J, the junction contained 6 bases not matched to a gene. Germline loops: CDR1 SGHVS, CDR2 FQNEAQ. DNA for the CDR3: TGTGCCAGCAGCTTAAAGGGGACAGGGAAGTACAATGAGCAGTTCTTC. Encoded protein: CASSLKGTGKYNEQFF.

The rearrangement joins TRBV4-1 to TRBJ1-2; TRBD1 might be the D (5 bases). The germline V gene has CDR1 MGHRA and CDR2 YSYEKL. This CDR3 comprises 15 residues. V was pared by 1 base and J by 4 bases, with 13 bases between. CDR3 amino acids: CASSQVAGDTYGYTF. DNA for the CDR3: TGCGCCAGCAGCCAAGTCGCGGGGGATACCTATGGCTACACCTTC.

At least ten counts were recorded for this clonotype. V is TRBV7-8 and J is TRBJ2-1, with D uncertain. From germline, CDR1 is SGHVS and CDR2 FQNEAQ. This CDR3 comprises 14 residues. Trimming removed 5 bases at V and 4 bases at J, with 12 bases between. In nucleotides, the CDR3 is TGTGCCAGCAGCCCGCGGTTAAATTACAATGAGCAGTTCTTC. Translated, it gives CASSPRLNYNEQFF.